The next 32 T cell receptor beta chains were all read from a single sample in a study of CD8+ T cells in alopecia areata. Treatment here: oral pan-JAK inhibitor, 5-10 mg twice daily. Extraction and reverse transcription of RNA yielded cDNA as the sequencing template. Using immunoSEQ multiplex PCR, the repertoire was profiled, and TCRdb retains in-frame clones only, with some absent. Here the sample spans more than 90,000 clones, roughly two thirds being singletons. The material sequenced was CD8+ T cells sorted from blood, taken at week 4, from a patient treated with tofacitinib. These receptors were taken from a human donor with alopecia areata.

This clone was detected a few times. CDR3 sequence reads: CASSLSPLVYEQYF. The CDR3 bases are TGCGCCAGCAGCTTATCCCCCCTGGTCTACGAGCAGTACTTC. The chain couples TRBV5-1 to TRBJ2-7; D is unresolved. Per germline, CDR1 SGHRS and CDR2 YFSETQ. This CDR3 has 14 residues. Trimming took 2 bases from V and 3 from J, leaving 12 bases between them.

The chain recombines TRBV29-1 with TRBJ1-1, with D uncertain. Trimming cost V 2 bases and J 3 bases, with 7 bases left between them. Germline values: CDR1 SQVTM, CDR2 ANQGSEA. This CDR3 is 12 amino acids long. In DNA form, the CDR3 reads TGCAGCGTTGAACAACCGTACACTGAAGCTTTCTTT. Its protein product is CSVEQPYTEAFF.

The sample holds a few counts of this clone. The CDR3 is CASGPGQGADNEQFF. In DNA, the CDR3 is TGTGCTAGTGGTCCAGGACAGGGGGCTGACAATGAGCAGTTCTTC. This chain joins TRBV12-5 and TRBJ2-1; 11 bases line up with TRBD1. V gave up 5 bases and J gave up 5 bases; unmatched junction bases: 5. CDR1 is LGHNT, CDR2 FRNRAP, per germline. There are 15 residues in the CDR3.

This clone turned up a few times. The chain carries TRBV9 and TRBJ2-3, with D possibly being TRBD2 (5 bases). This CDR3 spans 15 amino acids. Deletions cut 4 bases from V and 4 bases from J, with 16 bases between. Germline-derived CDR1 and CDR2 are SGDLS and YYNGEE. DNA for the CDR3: TGTGCCAGCAGCAAGAGTCTAGCCGGCCCAGATACGCAGTATTTT. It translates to CASSKSLAGPDTQYF.

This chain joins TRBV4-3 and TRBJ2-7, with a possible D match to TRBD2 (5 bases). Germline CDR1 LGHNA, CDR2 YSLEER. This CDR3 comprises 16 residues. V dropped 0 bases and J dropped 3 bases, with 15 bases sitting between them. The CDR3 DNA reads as TGCGCCAGCAGCCAAGATATAACGGGATTAAGCTACGAGCAGTACTTC. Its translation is CASSQDITGLSYEQYF.

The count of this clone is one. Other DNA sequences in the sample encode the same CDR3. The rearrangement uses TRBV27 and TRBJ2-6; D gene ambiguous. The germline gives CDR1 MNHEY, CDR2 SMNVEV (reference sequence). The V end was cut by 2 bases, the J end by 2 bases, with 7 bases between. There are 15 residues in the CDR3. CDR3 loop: CASSLGVAGANVLTF. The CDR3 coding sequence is TGTGCCAGCAGTTTAGGCGTGGCTGGGGCCAACGTCCTGACTTTC.

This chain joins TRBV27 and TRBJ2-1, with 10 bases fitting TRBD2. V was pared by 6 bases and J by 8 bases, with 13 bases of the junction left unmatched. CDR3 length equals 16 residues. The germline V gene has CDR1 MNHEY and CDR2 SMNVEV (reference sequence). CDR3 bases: TGTGCCAGCAGCGCGGGAAAAGCGGGAGGGCCCTATGAGCAGTTCTTC. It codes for CASSAGKAGGPYEQFF.

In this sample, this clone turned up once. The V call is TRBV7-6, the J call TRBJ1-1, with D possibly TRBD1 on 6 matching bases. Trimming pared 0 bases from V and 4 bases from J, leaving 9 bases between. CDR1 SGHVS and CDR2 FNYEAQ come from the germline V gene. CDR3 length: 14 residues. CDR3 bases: TGTGCCAGCAGCTTAGCCGGGGGCGGCACTGAAGCTTTCTTT. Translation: CASSLAGGGTEAFF.

The CDR3: CASSIATGGYGYTF. CDR3 DNA: TGCGCCAGCAGCATAGCAACGGGGGGCTATGGCTACACCTTC. The chain is built from TRBV5-1 and TRBJ1-2; D may be TRBD1 (5 bases). The germline CDR1 and CDR2 sequences are SGHRS and YFSETQ. The CDR3 loop spans 14 amino acids. The V and J ends lost 4 bases and 4 bases respectively, with 14 bases between them.

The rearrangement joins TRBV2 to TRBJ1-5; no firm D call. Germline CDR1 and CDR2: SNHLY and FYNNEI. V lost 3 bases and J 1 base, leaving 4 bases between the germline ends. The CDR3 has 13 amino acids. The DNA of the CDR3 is TGTGCCAGCAGTGATCACAGCAATCAGCCCCAGCATTTT. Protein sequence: CASSDHSNQPQHF.

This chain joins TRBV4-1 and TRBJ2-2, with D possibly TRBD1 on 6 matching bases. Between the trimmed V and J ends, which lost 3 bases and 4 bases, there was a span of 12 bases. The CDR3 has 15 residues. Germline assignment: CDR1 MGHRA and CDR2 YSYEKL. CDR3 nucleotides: TGCGCCAGCAGCCATACCACAGGGCTCACCGGGGAGCTGTTTTTT. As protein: CASSHTTGLTGELFF.

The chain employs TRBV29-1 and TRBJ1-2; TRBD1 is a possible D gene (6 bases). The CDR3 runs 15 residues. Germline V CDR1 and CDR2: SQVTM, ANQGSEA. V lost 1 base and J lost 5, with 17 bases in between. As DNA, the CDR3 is TGCAGCGTTGAAGTTGTTGGAGGGGGTCTTTATGGCTACACCTTC. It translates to CSVEVVGGGLYGYTF.

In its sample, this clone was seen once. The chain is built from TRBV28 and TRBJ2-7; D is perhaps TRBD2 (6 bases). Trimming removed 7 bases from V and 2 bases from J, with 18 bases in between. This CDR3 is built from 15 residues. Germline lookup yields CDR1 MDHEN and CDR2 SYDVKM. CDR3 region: CASTEPGLGAYEQYF. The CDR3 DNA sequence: TGTGCCAGCACCGAACCGGGACTCGGGGCCTACGAGCAGTACTTC.

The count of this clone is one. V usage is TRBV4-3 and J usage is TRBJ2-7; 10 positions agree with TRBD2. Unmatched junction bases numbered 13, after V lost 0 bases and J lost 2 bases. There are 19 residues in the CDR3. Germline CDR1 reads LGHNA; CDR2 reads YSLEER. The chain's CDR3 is CASSQDGDSGGSKTYEQYF. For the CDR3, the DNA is TGCGCCAGCAGCCAAGATGGCGATAGCGGGGGGTCGAAGACCTACGAGCAGTACTTC.

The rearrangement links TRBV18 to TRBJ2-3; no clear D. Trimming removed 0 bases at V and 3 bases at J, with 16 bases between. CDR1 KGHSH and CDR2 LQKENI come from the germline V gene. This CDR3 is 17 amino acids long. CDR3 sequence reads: CASSPPGGRELTDTQYF. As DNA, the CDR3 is TGTGCCAGCTCACCACCGGGCGGTCGAGAACTTACAGATACGCAGTATTTT.

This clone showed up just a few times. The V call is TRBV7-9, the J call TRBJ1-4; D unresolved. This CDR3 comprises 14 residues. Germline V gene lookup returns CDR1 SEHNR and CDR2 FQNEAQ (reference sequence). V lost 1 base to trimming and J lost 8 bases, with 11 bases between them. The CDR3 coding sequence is TGTGCCAGCAGCTTAGTCGGGGTTGACGAAAAACTGTTTTTT. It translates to CASSLVGVDEKLFF. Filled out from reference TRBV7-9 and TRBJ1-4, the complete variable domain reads DTGVSQNPRHKITKRGQNVTFRCDPISEHNRLYWYRQTLGQGPEFLTYFQNEAQLEKSRLLSDRFSAERPKGSFSTLEIQRTEQGDSAMYLCASSLVGVDEKLFFGSGTQLSVL.

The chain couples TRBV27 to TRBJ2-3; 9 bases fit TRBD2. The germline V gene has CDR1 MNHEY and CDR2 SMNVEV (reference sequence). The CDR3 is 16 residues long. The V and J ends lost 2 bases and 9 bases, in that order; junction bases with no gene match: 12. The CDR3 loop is CASSLGASGAPGTQYF. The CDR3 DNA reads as TGTGCCAGCAGTTTAGGAGCTAGCGGGGCCCCTGGGACGCAGTATTTT.

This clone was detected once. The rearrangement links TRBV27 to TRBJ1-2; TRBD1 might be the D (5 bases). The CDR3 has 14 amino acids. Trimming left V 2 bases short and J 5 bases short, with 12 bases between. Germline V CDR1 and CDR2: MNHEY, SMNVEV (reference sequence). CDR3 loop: CASSLTSQGYGYTF. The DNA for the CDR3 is TGTGCCAGCAGTTTAACCTCGCAGGGATATGGCTACACCTTC.

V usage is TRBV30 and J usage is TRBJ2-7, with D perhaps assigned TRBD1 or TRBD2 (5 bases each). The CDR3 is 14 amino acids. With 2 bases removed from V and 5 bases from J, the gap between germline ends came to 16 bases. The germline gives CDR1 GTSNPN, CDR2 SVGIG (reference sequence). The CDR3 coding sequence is TGTGCCTGGAGTCAACCTGGGGGTTCGGACGAGCAGTACTTC. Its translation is CAWSQPGGSDEQYF.

CDR3 protein: CASSQSALAEPGDTQYF. The CDR3 bases are TGCGCCAGCAGTCAATCGGCACTAGCGGAACCTGGGGATACGCAGTATTTT. The J gene is TRBJ2-3, the V gene TRBV23-1; TRBD2 matches at 8 bases. TRBV23-1 is an open reading frame, and its role is uncertain. The CDR3 covers 17 residues. V trimming: 0 bases; J trimming: 6 bases; junction bases outside the gene matches: 11.

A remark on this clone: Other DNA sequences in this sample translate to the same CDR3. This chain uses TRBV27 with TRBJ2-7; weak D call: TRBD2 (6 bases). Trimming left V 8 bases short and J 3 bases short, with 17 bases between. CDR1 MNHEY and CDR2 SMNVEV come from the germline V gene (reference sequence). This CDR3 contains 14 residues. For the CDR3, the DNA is TGTGCCAGCTCGAGCGGGCTAGCGAGCTACGAGCAGTACTTC. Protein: CASSSGLASYEQYF.

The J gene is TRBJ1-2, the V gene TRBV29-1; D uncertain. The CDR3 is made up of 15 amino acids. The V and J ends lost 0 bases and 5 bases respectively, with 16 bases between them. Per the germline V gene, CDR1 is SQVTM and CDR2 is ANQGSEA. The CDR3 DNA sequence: TGCAGCGTTGAAGATCGGAGGAATAACCAGTATGGCTACACCTTC. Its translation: CSVEDRRNNQYGYTF.

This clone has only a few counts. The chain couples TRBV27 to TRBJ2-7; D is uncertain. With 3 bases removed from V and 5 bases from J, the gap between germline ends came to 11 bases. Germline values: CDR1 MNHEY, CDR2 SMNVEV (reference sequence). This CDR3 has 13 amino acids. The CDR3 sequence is CASSFGRPNEQYF. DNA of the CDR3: TGTGCCAGCAGTTTCGGACGCCCCAACGAGCAGTACTTC.

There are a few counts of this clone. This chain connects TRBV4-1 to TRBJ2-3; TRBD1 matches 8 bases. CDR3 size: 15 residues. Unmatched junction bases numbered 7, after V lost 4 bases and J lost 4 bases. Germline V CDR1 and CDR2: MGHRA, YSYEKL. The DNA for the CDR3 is TGCGCCAGCAGCCCGAAGACAGGGGACGCAGATACGCAGTATTTT. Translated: CASSPKTGDADTQYF.

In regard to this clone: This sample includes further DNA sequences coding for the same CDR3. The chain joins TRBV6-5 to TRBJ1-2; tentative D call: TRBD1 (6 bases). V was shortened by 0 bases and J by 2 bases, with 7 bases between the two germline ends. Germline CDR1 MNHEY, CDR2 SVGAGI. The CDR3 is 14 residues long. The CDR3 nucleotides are TGTGCCAGCAGTTACTCTACAGGGAACTATGGCTACACCTTC. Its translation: CASSYSTGNYGYTF.

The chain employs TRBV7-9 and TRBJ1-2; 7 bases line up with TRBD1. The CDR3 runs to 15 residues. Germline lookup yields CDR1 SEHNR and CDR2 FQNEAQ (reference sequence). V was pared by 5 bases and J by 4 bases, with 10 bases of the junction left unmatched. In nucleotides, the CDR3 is TGTGCCAGCAGCGAAGAGACAGGGAATGGCTATGGCTACACCTTC. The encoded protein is CASSEETGNGYGYTF.

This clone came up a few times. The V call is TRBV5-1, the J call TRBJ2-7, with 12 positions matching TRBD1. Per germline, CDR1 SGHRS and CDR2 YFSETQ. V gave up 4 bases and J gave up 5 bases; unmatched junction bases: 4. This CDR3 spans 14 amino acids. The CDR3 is CASSPRDRGHEQYF. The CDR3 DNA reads TGCGCCAGCAGCCCCCGGGACAGGGGGCACGAGCAGTACTTC.

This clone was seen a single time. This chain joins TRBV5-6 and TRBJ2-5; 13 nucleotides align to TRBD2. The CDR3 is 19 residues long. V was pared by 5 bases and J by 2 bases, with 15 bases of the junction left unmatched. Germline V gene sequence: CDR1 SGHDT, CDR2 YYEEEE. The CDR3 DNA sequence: TGTGCCAGCAGTCCGAGGCCGGGACTAGCGGGAAGAGCTCAAGAGACCCAGTACTTC. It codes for CASSPRPGLAGRAQETQYF.

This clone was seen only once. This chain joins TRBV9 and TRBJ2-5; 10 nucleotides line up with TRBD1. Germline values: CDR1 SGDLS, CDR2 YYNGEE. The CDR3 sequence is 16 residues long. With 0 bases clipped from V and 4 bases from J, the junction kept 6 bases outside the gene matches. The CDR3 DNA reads TGTGCCAGCAGCGTAGCTGGAGACAGGGGGCGAGAGACCCAGTACTTC. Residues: CASSVAGDRGRETQYF.

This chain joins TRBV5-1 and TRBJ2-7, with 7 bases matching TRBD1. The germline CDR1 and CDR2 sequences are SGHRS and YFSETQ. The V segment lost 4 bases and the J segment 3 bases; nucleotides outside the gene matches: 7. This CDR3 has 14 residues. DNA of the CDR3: TGCGCCAGCAGCATCGGACAGGTGATCTACGAGCAGTACTTC. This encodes CASSIGQVIYEQYF.

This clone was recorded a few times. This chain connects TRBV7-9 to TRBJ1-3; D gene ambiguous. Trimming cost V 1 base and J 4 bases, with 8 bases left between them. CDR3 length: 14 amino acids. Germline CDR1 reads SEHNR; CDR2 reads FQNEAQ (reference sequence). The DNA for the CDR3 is TGTGCCAGCAGCTTAGGGGATCGCGGAAACACCATATATTTT. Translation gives CASSLGDRGNTIYF.

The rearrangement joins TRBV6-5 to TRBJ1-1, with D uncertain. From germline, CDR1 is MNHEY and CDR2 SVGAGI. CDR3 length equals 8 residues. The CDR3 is CVNTEAFF. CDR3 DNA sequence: TGTGTGAACACTGAAGCTTTCTTT.